The sequence of this TCR beta chain was determined in a study of T-cell reconstitution after alpha-beta-depleted transplantation in children. In the case of this clonotype: Its antigen is as yet unknown.

Construction of the TCRbeta library involved unique molecular identifiers. Each CDR3 protein is one row after TCRdb ran MiXCR on the PCR reads. This sample has tens of thousands of distinct CDR3 sequences, with roughly half found just once. The study's findings and limits: Once a year had passed after transplant, T-cell counts and diversity came mostly from newly produced T cells. Reportedly, only several hundred clones from non-depleted graft cells drove alpha-beta T-cell counts at about two months.

This clonotype originated in a boy under three years old with SCID, due to receive a stem cell transplant. The sequences come from peripheral blood, collected before TCRalphabeta/CD19-depleted stem cell transplant.

The CDR3 sequence is CASSLVTTSNQPQHF. CDR3 nucleotides: TGTGCCAGCAGCTTGGTGACAACAAGCAATCAGCCCCAGCATTTT. This chain links TRBV5-5 with TRBJ1-5; D remains ambiguous. The CDR3 loop spans 15 amino acids. V was trimmed by 0 bases and J by 1 base, leaving 8 bases between them. The germline V gene has CDR1 SGHKS and CDR2 YYEKEE (reference sequence).